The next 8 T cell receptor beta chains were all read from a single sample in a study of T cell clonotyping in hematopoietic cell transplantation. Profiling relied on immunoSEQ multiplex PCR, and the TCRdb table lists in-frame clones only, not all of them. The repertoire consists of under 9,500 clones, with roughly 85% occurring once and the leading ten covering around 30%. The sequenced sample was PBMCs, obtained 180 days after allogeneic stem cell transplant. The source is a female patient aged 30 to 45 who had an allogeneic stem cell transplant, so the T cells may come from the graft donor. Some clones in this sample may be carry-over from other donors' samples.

The CDR3 loop reads CASSPQGGTEAFF. The CDR3 nucleotides are TGTGCCAGCAGTCCCCAGGGAGGGACTGAAGCTTTCTTT. This chain links TRBV6-1 with TRBJ1-1, with D possibly matching TRBD1 (5 bases). Trimming cost V 5 bases and J 5 bases, with 12 bases left between them. In germline, CDR1 is MNHNS, CDR2 SASEGT. This CDR3 comprises 13 residues.

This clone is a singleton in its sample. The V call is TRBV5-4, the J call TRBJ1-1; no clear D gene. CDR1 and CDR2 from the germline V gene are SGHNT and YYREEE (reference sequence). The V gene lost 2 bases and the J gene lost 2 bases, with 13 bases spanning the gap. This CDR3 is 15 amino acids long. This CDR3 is CASSFGSAGNTEAFF. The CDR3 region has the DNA TGTGCCAGCAGCTTCGGATCAGCGGGAAACACTGAAGCTTTCTTT.

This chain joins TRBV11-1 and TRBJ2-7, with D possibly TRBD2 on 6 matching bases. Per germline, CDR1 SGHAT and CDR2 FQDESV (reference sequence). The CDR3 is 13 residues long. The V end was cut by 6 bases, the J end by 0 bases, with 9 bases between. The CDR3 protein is CASRRDSSYEQYF. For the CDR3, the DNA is TGTGCCAGCAGACGGGACTCCTCCTACGAGCAGTACTTC.

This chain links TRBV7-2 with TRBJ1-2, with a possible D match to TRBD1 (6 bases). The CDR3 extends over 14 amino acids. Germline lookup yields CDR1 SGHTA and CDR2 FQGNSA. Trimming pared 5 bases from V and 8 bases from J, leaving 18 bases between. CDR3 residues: CASSLGGTTRGYTF. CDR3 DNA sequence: TGTGCCAGCAGCCTTGGAGGGACAACCCGAGGCTACACCTTC.

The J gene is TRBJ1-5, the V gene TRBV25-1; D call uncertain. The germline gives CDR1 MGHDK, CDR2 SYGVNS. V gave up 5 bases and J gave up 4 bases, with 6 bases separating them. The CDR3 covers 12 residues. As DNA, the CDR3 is TGTGCCAGCAGTCCCTCGAATCAGCCCCAGCATTTT. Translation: CASSPSNQPQHF.

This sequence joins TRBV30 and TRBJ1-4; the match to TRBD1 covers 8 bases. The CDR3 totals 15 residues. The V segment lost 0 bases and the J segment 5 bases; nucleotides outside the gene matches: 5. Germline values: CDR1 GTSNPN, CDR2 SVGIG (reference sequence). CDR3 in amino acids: CAWSVKTGGNEKLFF. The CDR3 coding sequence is TGTGCCTGGAGTGTTAAAACAGGGGGAAATGAAAAACTGTTTTTT.

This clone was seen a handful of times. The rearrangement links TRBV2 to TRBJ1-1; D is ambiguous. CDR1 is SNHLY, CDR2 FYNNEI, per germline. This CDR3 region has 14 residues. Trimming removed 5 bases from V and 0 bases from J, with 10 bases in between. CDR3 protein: CASSYGGLNTEAFF. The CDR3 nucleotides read TGTGCCAGCAGTTACGGAGGGTTGAACACTGAAGCTTTCTTT.

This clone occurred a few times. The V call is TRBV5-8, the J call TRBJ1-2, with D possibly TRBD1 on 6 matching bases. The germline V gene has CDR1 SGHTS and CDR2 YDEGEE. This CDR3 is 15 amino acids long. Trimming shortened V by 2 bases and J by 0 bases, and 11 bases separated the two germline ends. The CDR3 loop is CASSFGGGSNYGYTF. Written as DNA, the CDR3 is TGTGCCAGCAGCTTTGGGGGCGGATCTAACTATGGCTACACCTTC.